The 5 T cell receptor beta chains given below trace back to one sample, sequenced in a study of response to subunit inactivated influenza vaccine. MiXCR, applied by TCRdb to the RT-PCR reads, yields one record per CDR3 protein. The table includes approximately 480,000 distinct CDR3 sequences, about 10% detected once. The sequences come from PBMCs from blood, collected roughly 6 weeks after vaccination. The receptor source for this set is a man aged 50-60 years who received an inactivated influenza vaccine.

The chain employs TRBV5-6 and TRBJ2-7; TRBD1 agrees at 8 bases. The CDR3 has 14 residues. Germline V gene lookup returns CDR1 SGHDT and CDR2 YYEEEE. The trim removed 3 bases at V and 5 bases at J, leaving 7 bases unmatched. The CDR3 bases are TGTGCCAGCAGCTACGGACAGGGAACGAACGAGCAGTACTTC. Its protein is CASSYGQGTNEQYF. Full variable domain (missing parts from reference TRBV5-6 and TRBJ2-7): DAGVTQSPTHLIKTRGQQVTLRCSPKSGHDTVSWYQQALGQGPQFIFQYYEEEERQRGNFPDRFSGHQFPNYSSELNVNALLLGDSALYLCASSYGQGTNEQYFGPGTRLTVT.

This clonotype was seen more than once but under ten times. The chain carries TRBV7-2 and TRBJ1-2; perhaps TRBD1 as D (5 bases). Germline lookup yields CDR1 SGHTA and CDR2 FQGNSA. Trimming took off 1 base at V and 4 bases at J, with 10 bases between the two ends. The CDR3 spans 14 residues. CDR3 DNA sequence: TGTGCCAGCAGCTTAGAGCCGGGGGGCTATGGCTACACCTTC. Its translation: CASSLEPGGYGYTF.

The chain couples TRBV3-1 to TRBJ2-7; D might be TRBD1 or TRBD2, each matching 6 bases. Germline V gene lookup returns CDR1 LGHDT and CDR2 YNNKEL (reference sequence). V was cut by 1 base and J by 4 bases, with 11 bases left in between. The CDR3 has 14 residues. The CDR3 sequence is CASSQVGGQYEQYF. Here the CDR3 DNA reads TGTGCCAGCAGCCAAGTTGGGGGGCAGTACGAGCAGTACTTC.

V usage is TRBV10-3 and J usage is TRBJ2-7; the D gene is possibly TRBD1 (6 bases). The V gene's germline CDR1 is ENHRY and CDR2 SYGVKD. CDR3 length equals 14 residues. V lost 3 bases to trimming and J lost 3 bases, with 12 bases between them. The CDR3 loop is CAISDPGQFYEQYF. CDR3 sequence (DNA): TGTGCCATCAGTGATCCGGGACAATTCTACGAGCAGTACTTC.

This clonotype was seen a handful of times. The junction differs from germline at one of its ends, possibly a read error. V gene TRBV7-2 combines with J gene TRBJ2-1; D is perhaps TRBD1 (5 bases). CDR3 length equals 13 residues. Germline values: CDR1 SGHTA, CDR2 FQGNSA. The CDR3 here is CASSLGLRDSHLF. For the CDR3, the DNA is TGTGCCAGCAGCTTGGGGCTAAGGGATTCACACCTCTTC.